The 14 T cell receptor beta chains below all came from one sample that was sequenced in a study of cytomegalovirus exposure and HLA in healthy donors. Clones were sequenced by immunoSEQ multiplex PCR, and TCRdb holds only the in-frame ones, with some missing. The sample shows around 120,000 clones, about 83% of them seen only once. Sequenced: PBMCs. These receptors were taken from a man between 18 and 35 years old in good health and CMV-seronegative.

This chain links TRBV7-8 with TRBJ1-1; 7 bases match TRBD1. Trimming cost V 1 base and J 5 bases; bases outside gene matches: 1. Per the germline V gene, CDR1 is SGHVS and CDR2 is FQNEAQ. The CDR3 consists of 13 residues. In DNA form, the CDR3 reads TGTGCCAGCAGCTTAGGGGGACAGACTGAAGCTTTCTTT. It specifies CASSLGGQTEAFF.

This clone showed up just a few times. The chain is built from TRBV7-9 and TRBJ2-3; TRBD2 might be the D (5 bases). Germline V gives CDR1 SEHNR, CDR2 FQNEAQ (reference sequence). CDR3 size: 15 residues. Trimming left V 3 bases short and J 1 base short, with 11 bases between. The CDR3 nucleotides are TGTGCCAGCAGCTTCTCACGGGGTGGCACAGATACGCAGTATTTT. It codes for CASSFSRGGTDTQYF.

V gene TRBV5-1 combines with J gene TRBJ2-7; 9 nucleotides agree with TRBD2. With 1 base clipped from V and 1 base from J, the junction kept 9 bases outside the gene matches. This CDR3 has 17 residues. From germline, CDR1 is SGHRS and CDR2 YFSETQ. CDR3 loop: CASSLPQISGRSYEQYF. CDR3 sequence (DNA): TGCGCCAGCAGCTTGCCGCAAATTAGCGGGAGATCCTACGAGCAGTACTTC. Looking up the rest from reference TRBV5-1 and TRBJ2-7 gives the full variable domain: KAGVTQTPRYLIKTRGQQVTLSCSPISGHRSVSWYQQTPGQGLQFLFEYFSETQRNKGNFPGRFSGRQFSNSRSEMNVSTLELGDSALYLCASSLPQISGRSYEQYFGPGTRLTVT.

In DNA, the CDR3 is TGCGCCAGCAGCTTGGGGGGCGCGGATACGCAGTATTTT. Amino acids: CASSLGGADTQYF. The V and J genes are TRBV5-1 and TRBJ2-3, with D possibly matching TRBD1 (5 bases). This CDR3 region has 13 residues. The germline V gene encodes CDR1 SGHRS and CDR2 YFSETQ. V dropped 0 bases and J dropped 6 bases, with 8 bases sitting between them.

This sequence joins TRBV27 and TRBJ1-1; D is ambiguous. There are 13 residues in the CDR3. The germline gives CDR1 MNHEY, CDR2 SMNVEV (reference sequence). Deletions cut 8 bases from V and 2 bases from J, with 12 bases between. The CDR3 loop reads CASQNSINTEAFF. Here the CDR3 DNA reads TGTGCCAGCCAAAACTCAATCAACACTGAAGCTTTCTTT.

The V and J genes are TRBV30 and TRBJ2-1, with D possibly being TRBD1 (6 bases). There are 15 residues in the CDR3. Trimming removed 4 bases at V and 6 bases at J, with 19 bases between. Looked up from germline, CDR1 is GTSNPN and CDR2 is SVGIG (reference sequence). DNA of the CDR3: TGTGCCTGGACCCAGGGAGACAGGACCCGCAATGAGCAGTTCTTC. As protein: CAWTQGDRTRNEQFF.

The chain has TRBV6-1 and TRBJ2-1, with TRBD2 matching over 8 bases. V dropped 5 bases and J dropped 4; count of bases not matched to a gene: 7. This CDR3 region has 15 residues. Looked up from germline, CDR1 is MNHNS and CDR2 is SASEGT. The CDR3 DNA follows: TGTGCCAGCAGTCTACTAGCGGCCGCTTACAATGAGCAGTTCTTC. As protein: CASSLLAAAYNEQFF.

The chain combines TRBV18 with TRBJ2-7; tentatively, D is TRBD1 (7 bases). Germline assignment: CDR1 KGHSH and CDR2 LQKENI. This CDR3 comprises 15 residues. V shed 3 bases and J shed 5 bases, with 17 bases lying between them. The DNA of the CDR3 is TGTGCCAGCTCACCCCTATACAGGGGAGGCGACGAGCAGTACTTC. Its protein product is CASSPLYRGGDEQYF.

The rearrangement uses TRBV18 and TRBJ1-3; 7 bases are shared with TRBD1. After removal of 3 bases from V and 4 bases from J, the junction contained 9 bases not matched to a gene. The CDR3 sequence is 16 residues long. Germline V CDR1 and CDR2: KGHSH, LQKENI. CDR3 loop: CASSPVPTGLGNTIYF. The CDR3 nucleotides are TGTGCCAGCTCACCCGTACCGACAGGGCTCGGAAACACCATATATTTT.

The V gene is TRBV19, the J gene TRBJ1-2, with D uncertain. The CDR3 length is 15 residues. V lost 4 bases and J lost 2, with 14 bases in between. Germline assignment: CDR1 LNHDA and CDR2 SQIVND (reference sequence). The CDR3 region is CASSTVGVPNYGYTF. The CDR3 DNA reads as TGTGCCAGTAGTACCGTCGGGGTGCCAAACTATGGCTACACCTTC.

The genes are TRBV7-6 and TRBJ1-2; 7 nucleotides match TRBD1. V lost 6 bases, J lost 4 bases, and 5 bases stayed unmatched. The CDR3 is made up of 13 amino acids. From germline, CDR1 is SGHVS and CDR2 FNYEAQ. CDR3 amino acids: CASRGAGGYGYTF. In DNA, the CDR3 is TGTGCCAGCAGAGGGGCAGGGGGCTATGGCTACACCTTC.

The chain joins TRBV4-1 to TRBJ1-1, with D uncertain. The CDR3 totals 13 residues. Trimming removed 4 bases from V and 0 bases from J, with 6 bases in between. Germline V gene sequence: CDR1 MGHRA, CDR2 YSYEKL. CDR3 in DNA: TGCGCCAGCAGCCCACTCATGAACACTGAAGCTTTCTTT. It yields the protein CASSPLMNTEAFF.

The chain joins TRBV4-2 to TRBJ1-5, with D uncertain. The V and J ends lost 3 bases and 4 bases respectively, with 7 bases between them. Germline lookup yields CDR1 LGHNA and CDR2 YNFKEQ. The CDR3 is 13 amino acids. The CDR3 is CASSQGGNQPQHF. CDR3 sequence (DNA): TGTGCCAGCAGCCAGGGAGGTAATCAGCCCCAGCATTTT.

The chain uses TRBV6-1 and TRBJ2-7, with D possibly TRBD2 on 5 matching bases. CDR1 and CDR2 from the germline V gene are MNHNS and SASEGT. With 1 base removed from V and 2 bases from J, the gap between germline ends came to 12 bases. This CDR3 is built from 15 residues. As DNA, the CDR3 is TGTGCCAGCAGTGAAGGAGGAGGCCGAACCTACGAGCAGTACTTC. It specifies CASSEGGGRTYEQYF.